These 7 T cell receptor beta chains share one sample of origin, sequenced in a study of T cell changes during pregnancy in multiple sclerosis. Sequenced by immunoSEQ multiplex PCR; TCRdb stores in-frame clones only, minus some. The table shows tens of thousands of clones, with about nine tenths occurring only once. Here the sequenced sample was peripheral blood, taken in the third trimester of pregnancy. All receptors come from a female donor in good health, enrolled as a control in a pregnancy study.

In DNA form, the CDR3 reads TGTGCCAGCTCACCACCGGTGCTAGCTGGGGCGGGAACGCAGTATTTT. This sequence encodes CASSPPVLAGAGTQYF. The chain carries TRBV18 and TRBJ2-3; a possible D gene is TRBD2 (6 bases). This CDR3 comprises 16 residues. Per the germline V gene, CDR1 is KGHSH and CDR2 is LQKENI. Trimming took 0 bases from V and 9 from J, leaving 19 bases between them.

The chain combines TRBV5-1 with TRBJ1-6, with 7 bases identical to TRBD1. Per the germline V gene, CDR1 is SGHRS and CDR2 is YFSETQ. This CDR3 has 15 amino acids. Trimming took 4 bases from V and 6 from J; bases not matched to a gene: 7. The CDR3 loop reads CASSPWTGSNSPLHF. In nucleotides, the CDR3 is TGCGCCAGCAGCCCTTGGACAGGCTCTAATTCACCCCTCCACTTT.

The J gene is TRBJ2-7, the V gene TRBV10-3; D is unresolved. Germline values: CDR1 ENHRY, CDR2 SYGVKD. The CDR3 consists of 13 residues. Trimming left V 0 bases short and J 4 bases short, with 7 bases between. The CDR3 bases are TGTGCCATCAGTGAGTCCACAGAGTACGAGCAGTACTTC. Translating gives CAISESTEYEQYF.

The chain combines TRBV27 with TRBJ2-3; the D is unclear. Trimming removed 6 bases at V and 0 bases at J, with 16 bases between. Germline CDR1 MNHEY, CDR2 SMNVEV (reference sequence). This CDR3 is built from 16 residues. CDR3 amino acids: CASSPLLEPSTDTQYF. The CDR3 DNA sequence: TGTGCCAGCAGCCCTCTGCTGGAGCCGAGCACAGATACGCAGTATTTT.

The chain joins TRBV19 to TRBJ1-6, with D possibly matching TRBD1 (6 bases). The CDR3 runs 15 residues. Germline CDR1 is LNHDA and CDR2 is SQIVND (reference sequence). The germline V and J ends were trimmed by 7 bases and 6 bases, with 16 bases remaining between them. The DNA of the CDR3 is TGTGCCAGTACCCTCCCAGGGGTAGGTAATTCACCCCTCCACTTT. Its protein product is CASTLPGVGNSPLHF.

The chain uses TRBV16 and TRBJ1-1; 7 nucleotides match TRBD1. Germline CDR1 KGHSY, CDR2 FQNENV. V dropped 5 bases and J dropped 1; count of bases not matched to a gene: 16. The CDR3 runs 18 residues. The CDR3 reads CASSRRSRQGGKNTEAFF. CDR3 DNA: TGTGCCAGCAGCAGGAGAAGTCGACAGGGTGGAAAGAACACTGAAGCTTTCTTT.

This clone was counted between two and nine times. J is TRBJ1-1 and V is TRBV18; possibly TRBD1 for D (5 bases). Trimming took off 4 bases at V and 0 bases at J, with 6 bases between the two ends. Germline V lookup: CDR1 KGHSH, CDR2 LQKENI. The CDR3 is 13 amino acids. The CDR3: CASSLQVNTEAFF. The CDR3 coding sequence is TGTGCCAGCTCACTACAGGTGAACACTGAAGCTTTCTTT.